Given below is one TCR beta chain in context. The antigen remains undetermined. This specimen comes from a study of T cell repertoires in cytomegalovirus infection. Study overall: Researchers turned to recently identified HLA-C-restricted CMV epitopes as well as well-studied HLA-B-restricted ones. Matching HLA type, along with CMV infection, was indicated by public TCR beta signatures.

Broader study findings: Within the response measured ex vivo, HLA-C-restricted CMV-specific TCR beta clonotypes were dominant.

The CDR3 spans 15 residues. The V gene's germline CDR1 is KGHSH and CDR2 LQKENI. V was pared by 6 bases and J by 6 bases, with 17 bases between. In TCRdb, the reads were re-called with MiXCR into one record per CDR3 protein. This table holds approximately 500,000 distinct CDR3 sequences, 30% to 40% found once. This clonotype originated in a human donor in good health (CMV status not recorded). Some clones in this sample may be carry-over from other donors' samples. Source: cultured PBMCs, taken from culture after CMV antigen stimulation. The chain is built from TRBV18 and TRBJ2-2; D gene uncertain. The CDR3 is CASSPMPLNSGELFF. The DNA for the CDR3 is TGTGCCAGCTCTCCGATGCCCCTCAACTCCGGGGAGCTGTTTTTT.